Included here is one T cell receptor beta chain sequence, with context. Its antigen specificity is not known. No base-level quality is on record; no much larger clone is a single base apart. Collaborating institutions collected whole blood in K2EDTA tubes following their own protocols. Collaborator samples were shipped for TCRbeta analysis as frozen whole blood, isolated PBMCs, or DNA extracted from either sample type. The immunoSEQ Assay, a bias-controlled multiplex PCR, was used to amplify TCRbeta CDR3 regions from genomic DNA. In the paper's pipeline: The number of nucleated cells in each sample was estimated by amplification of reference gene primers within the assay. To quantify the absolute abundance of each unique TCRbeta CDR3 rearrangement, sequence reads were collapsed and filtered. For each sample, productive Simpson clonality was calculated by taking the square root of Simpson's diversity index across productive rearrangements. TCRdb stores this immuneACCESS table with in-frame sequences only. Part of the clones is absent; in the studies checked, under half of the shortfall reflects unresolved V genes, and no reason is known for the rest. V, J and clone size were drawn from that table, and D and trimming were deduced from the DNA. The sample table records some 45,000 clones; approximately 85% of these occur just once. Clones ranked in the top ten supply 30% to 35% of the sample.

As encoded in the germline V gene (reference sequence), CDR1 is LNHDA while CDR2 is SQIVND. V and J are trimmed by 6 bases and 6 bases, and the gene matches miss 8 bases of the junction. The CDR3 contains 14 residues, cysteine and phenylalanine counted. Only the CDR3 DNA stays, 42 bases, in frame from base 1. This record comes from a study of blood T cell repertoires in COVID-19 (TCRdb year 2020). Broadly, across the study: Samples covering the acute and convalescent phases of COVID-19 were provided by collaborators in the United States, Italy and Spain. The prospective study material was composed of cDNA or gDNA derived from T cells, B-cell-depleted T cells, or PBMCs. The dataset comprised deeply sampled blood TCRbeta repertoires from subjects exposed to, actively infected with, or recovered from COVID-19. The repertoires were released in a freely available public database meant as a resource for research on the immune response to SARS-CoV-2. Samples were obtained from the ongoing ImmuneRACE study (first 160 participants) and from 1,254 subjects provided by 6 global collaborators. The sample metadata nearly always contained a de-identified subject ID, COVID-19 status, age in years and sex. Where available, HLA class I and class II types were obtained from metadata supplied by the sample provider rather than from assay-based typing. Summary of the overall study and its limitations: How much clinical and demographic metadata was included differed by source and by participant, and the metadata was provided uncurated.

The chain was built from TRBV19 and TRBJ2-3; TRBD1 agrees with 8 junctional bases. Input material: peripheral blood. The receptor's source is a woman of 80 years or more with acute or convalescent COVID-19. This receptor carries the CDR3 CASSTRDRYDTQYF. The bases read TGTGCCAGTAGCACCCGGGACAGGTACGATACGCAGTATTTT.